The 17 T cell receptor beta chains in this list originate from one sample, sequenced in a study of CD8 T cells in ankylosing spondylitis. One entry per CDR3 protein results from TCRdb running MiXCR on the 5' RACE reads. The repertoire has over 95,000 distinct CDR3 sequences, about 8.3% of them found once; the top ten carry 8.5% to 10%. Sequences were obtained from blood, either unsorted or a sorted T cell fraction (not recorded which). The origin of the receptors is a male donor with ankylosing spondylitis or in good health (not recorded which).

This clonotype came up many times. The rearrangement uses TRBV3-1 and TRBJ2-5; TRBD2 aligns across 8 bases. Germline V gene sequence: CDR1 LGHDT, CDR2 YNNKEL (reference sequence). After removal of 1 base from V and 1 base from J, the junction contained 8 bases not matched to a gene. The CDR3 covers 17 residues. The CDR3 protein is CASSQALLREGQETQYF. The CDR3 nucleotides are TGTGCCAGCAGCCAAGCCTTACTTCGGGAGGGCCAAGAGACCCAGTACTTC.

This clonotype was detected ten times or more. This chain connects TRBV18 to TRBJ1-4, with D perhaps TRBD1 (6 bases). Per germline, CDR1 KGHSH and CDR2 LQKENI. V was clipped by 3 bases and J by 4 bases, with 12 bases between them. CDR3 size: 15 residues. CDR3 nucleotides: TGTGCCAGCTCACCTGAGGACAGACATAATGAAAAACTGTTTTTT. Protein: CASSPEDRHNEKLFF.

This clonotype was seen many times. The CDR3 DNA sequence: TGTGCCAGTAGTGCCAACCGGGACAGGGTCTACAATGAGCAGTTCTTC. It specifies CASSANRDRVYNEQFF. The chain carries TRBV19 and TRBJ2-1; 9 bases align to TRBD1. This CDR3 is 16 amino acids long. J gave up 3 bases and V 5 bases, and 8 bases lay outside the gene matches. CDR1 and CDR2 from the germline V gene are LNHDA and SQIVND (reference sequence).

This clonotype was seen repeatedly, ten times or more. The genes are TRBV20-1 and TRBJ2-5, with 12 bases lining up with TRBD1. The germline CDR1 and CDR2 sequences are DFQATT and SNEGSKA (reference sequence). The CDR3 consists of 15 residues. Trimming cost V 1 base and J 5 bases; bases outside gene matches: 5. CDR3 residues: CSARGGTGGGETQYF. The CDR3 nucleotides are TGCAGTGCTAGAGGCGGGACAGGGGGCGGGGAGACCCAGTACTTC.

This clonotype was found a few times. This sequence joins TRBV27 and TRBJ1-5, with D possibly TRBD1 on 5 matching bases. Deletions cut 6 bases from V and 9 bases from J, with 18 bases between. Per germline, CDR1 MNHEY and CDR2 SMNVEV (reference sequence). The CDR3 has 14 residues. CDR3 nucleotide sequence: TGTGCCAGCAGCCAAAGGGGACGTGGAGGGCCCCAGCATTTT. Encoded protein: CASSQRGRGGPQHF.

This clonotype was recorded a few times. The chain links TRBV4-2 to TRBJ2-7; either TRBD1 or TRBD2 may supply D (5 bases each). Deletions cut 3 bases from V and 0 bases from J, with 15 bases between. The CDR3 contains 16 residues. CDR1 and CDR2 from the germline V gene are LGHNA and YNFKEQ. The CDR3 region is CASSHVRGGNSYEQYF. CDR3 DNA sequence: TGTGCCAGCAGCCATGTCCGGGGCGGCAACTCCTACGAGCAGTACTTC.

This clonotype was picked up many times. This chain connects TRBV5-1 to TRBJ1-5; the D is unclear. Trimming cost V 5 bases and J 0 bases, with 6 bases left between them. This CDR3 has 13 amino acids. The germline V gene has CDR1 SGHRS and CDR2 YFSETQ. The CDR3 here is CASRWDSNQPQHF. The CDR3 nucleotides are TGCGCCAGCAGGTGGGATAGCAATCAGCCCCAGCATTTT.

At least ten counts were recorded for this clonotype. The chain carries TRBV4-1 and TRBJ1-6; D gene uncertain. This CDR3 is 18 amino acids long. The V end lost 3 bases, the J end lost 0 bases, and 15 bases lay between the germline ends. Germline loops: CDR1 MGHRA, CDR2 YSYEKL. CDR3 in DNA: TGCGCCAGCAGCCAGCTTAGAGGCGTCAGCTCCTATAATTCACCCCTCCACTTT. The encoded protein is CASSQLRGVSSYNSPLHF.

This clonotype occurred many times. The rearrangement joins TRBV7-9 to TRBJ2-1; D is possibly TRBD2 (5 bases). The CDR3 runs to 15 residues. Germline assignment: CDR1 SEHNR and CDR2 FQNEAQ (reference sequence). The V gene lost 4 bases and the J gene lost 3 bases, with 13 bases spanning the gap. Here the CDR3 reads CASSYPGLLYNEQFF. The DNA of the CDR3 is TGTGCCAGCAGCTACCCCGGACTTCTCTACAATGAGCAGTTCTTC.

This clonotype occurred a few times. This chain links TRBV29-1 with TRBJ1-1; TRBD1 aligns across 11 bases. The trim removed 7 bases at V and 3 bases at J, leaving 4 bases unmatched. The CDR3 runs 13 residues. Per germline, CDR1 SQVTM and CDR2 ANQGSEA. CDR3 in DNA: TGCAGCGGGGGACAGGGGGGAGACACTGAAGCTTTCTTT. This sequence encodes CSGGQGGDTEAFF.

This clonotype appeared many times. V and J are TRBV20-1 and TRBJ2-2; 9 bases line up with TRBD2. In germline, CDR1 is DFQATT, CDR2 SNEGSKA (reference sequence). V lost 1 base and J lost 4; bases outside the gene matches: 7. There are 16 residues in the CDR3. The CDR3 sequence is CSARVHPSGATGELFF. The CDR3 DNA is TGCAGTGCTAGAGTTCATCCTAGCGGGGCCACCGGGGAGCTGTTTTTT.

Many counts were recorded for this clonotype. This chain joins TRBV28 and TRBJ2-5; TRBD1 matches at 9 bases. J lost 4 bases, V lost 5 bases, and 5 bases had no gene match. The CDR3 runs to 14 residues. In germline, CDR1 is MDHEN, CDR2 SYDVKM. CDR3 sequence reads: CASSLTGGVETQYF. In DNA, the CDR3 is TGTGCCAGCAGTCTCACAGGGGGCGTAGAGACCCAGTACTTC.

This clonotype was counted ten times or more. The chain recombines TRBV29-1 with TRBJ1-1, with a possible D match to TRBD1 (5 bases). V lost 1 base to trimming and J lost 4 bases, with 7 bases between them. The CDR3 spans 12 residues. Germline CDR1 and CDR2: SQVTM and ANQGSEA. For the CDR3, the DNA is TGCAGCGTTGAAGCAGGGAGCACTGAAGCTTTCTTT. This gives the protein CSVEAGSTEAFF. Using reference TRBV29-1 and TRBJ1-1 for the parts outside the CDR3, the full variable domain is SAVISQKPSRDICQRGTSLTIQCQVDSQVTMMFWYRQQPGQSLTLIATANQGSEATYESGFVIDKFPISRPNLTFSTLTVSNMSPEDSSIYLCSVEAGSTEAFFGQGTRLTVV.

This clonotype was observed a handful of times. The chain uses TRBV5-1 and TRBJ2-1, with D possibly matching TRBD2 (6 bases). CDR1 and CDR2 from the germline V gene are SGHRS and YFSETQ. There are 15 residues in the CDR3. Trimming took off 4 bases at V and 8 bases at J, with 19 bases between the two ends. In DNA, the CDR3 is TGCGCCAGCAGCCCCGTGGCTAGCGTGGGATATGAGCAGTTCTTC. Translating it yields CASSPVASVGYEQFF.

This clonotype was seen repeatedly, ten times or more. This chain joins TRBV4-3 and TRBJ1-2, with TRBD1 matching 7 bases. The CDR3 length is 14 residues. Looked up from germline, CDR1 is LGHNA and CDR2 is YSLEER. J gave up 3 bases and V 4 bases, and 5 bases lay outside the gene matches. The CDR3, as DNA: TGCGCCAGCAGCCGTGACAGGGTCGACTATGGCTACACCTTC. It translates to CASSRDRVDYGYTF.

This clonotype was observed at least ten times. The genes are TRBV5-1 and TRBJ2-7; 11 positions agree with TRBD2. The trim removed 5 bases at V and 2 bases at J, leaving 0 bases unmatched. The V gene's germline CDR1 is SGHRS and CDR2 YFSETQ. This CDR3 comprises 13 residues. The CDR3 sequence: CASRTSGAYEQYF. CDR3 coding DNA: TGCGCCAGCAGGACTAGCGGGGCCTACGAGCAGTACTTC.

V and J are TRBV27 and TRBJ1-5; D call uncertain. Germline assignment: CDR1 MNHEY and CDR2 SMNVEV (reference sequence). CDR3 size: 14 residues. V dropped 0 bases and J dropped 7 bases, with 10 bases sitting between them. CDR3 region: CASSLSRERQPQHF. CDR3 bases: TGTGCCAGCAGTTTATCAAGGGAAAGGCAGCCCCAGCATTTT.